This T cell receptor (beta chain) originates from a study of identifying expanded T cells in peripheral blood. Findings and limits, study-wide: Over two and four weeks, about 15 and 19 clones changed, versus roughly 1.2 between replicates.

V was pared by 11 bases and J by 0 bases, with 29 bases between. The CDR3 consists of 18 residues. Per the germline V gene, CDR1 is WSHSY and CDR2 is SAAADI. No infections or other immune events were documented during collection. Details on this clone: Antigen unknown.

Using immunoSEQ multiplex PCR, the repertoire was profiled, and TCRdb retains in-frame clones only, with some absent. The sample has 70,000 to 100,000 clones; 85% to 90% are singletons. The gene calls are TRBV10-2 and TRBJ2-7, with D possibly TRBD2 on 6 matching bases. Material: blood. The sequence was collected from a person aged 18-70 years in good health. In DNA form, the CDR3 reads TGCGCCCCCTCCCCGGAGGGAGCCCGAAACCTTCTCTCCTACGAGCAGTACTTC. Its protein is CAPSPEGARNLLSYEQYF.